The source of this TCR beta chain is a study of blood T cell repertoires in COVID-19. About the study: COVID-19 samples from acute and convalescent phases originated in the United States, Italy and Spain. T cells, B-cell-depleted T cells, or PBMCs provided the cDNA or gDNA that served as material.

Germline V gene sequence: CDR1 SGHTA, CDR2 FQGNSA. V was clipped by 5 bases and J by 6 bases, with 13 bases between them. CDR3 length: 13 residues. In the authors' workflow: Nucleated cell counts were estimated from reference gene primer amplification. Libraries were prepared by immunoSEQ multiplex PCR; TCRdb keeps only in-frame clonotypes and omits some of them. That table supplies the V and J calls and clone size; D and trimming were determined from the DNA. Among some 83,000 clones listed, 75% to 90% were seen once. This rearrangement joins TRBV7-2 to TRBJ1-1, with D perhaps matching TRBD1 (5 bases). Sample: peripheral blood. The clonotype comes from a man in his fifties or sixties with active or convalescent COVID-19. The chain's CDR3 is CASSIDGGAEAFF. CDR3 coding DNA: TGTGCCAGCAGCATAGACGGGGGGGCTGAAGCTTTCTTT.